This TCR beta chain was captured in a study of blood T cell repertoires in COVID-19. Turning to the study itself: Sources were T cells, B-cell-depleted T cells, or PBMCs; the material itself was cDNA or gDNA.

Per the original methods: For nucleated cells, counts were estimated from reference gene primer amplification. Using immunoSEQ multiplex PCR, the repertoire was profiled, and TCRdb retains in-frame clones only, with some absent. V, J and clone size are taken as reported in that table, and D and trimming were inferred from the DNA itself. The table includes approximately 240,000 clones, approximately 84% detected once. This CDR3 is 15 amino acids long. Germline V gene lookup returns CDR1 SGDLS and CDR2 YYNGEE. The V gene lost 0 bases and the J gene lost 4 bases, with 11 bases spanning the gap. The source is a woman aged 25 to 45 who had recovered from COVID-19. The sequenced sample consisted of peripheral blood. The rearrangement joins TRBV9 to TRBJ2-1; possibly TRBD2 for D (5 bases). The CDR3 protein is CASSVGPTGYNEQFF. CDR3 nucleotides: TGTGCCAGCAGCGTAGGGCCCACGGGGTACAATGAGCAGTTCTTC.